This TCR beta chain was documented in a study of CD8+ T cells in alopecia areata (dated by TCRdb to between 2017 and 2018). About the full investigation: To study T cell clonal expansion in alopecia areata, the researchers applied high-throughput TCRbeta sequencing to both the C3H/HeJ mouse model and human patients. Scalp clonality was compared across normal scalp (n=4), patchy alopecia areata scalp (n=8), and alopecia totalis/universalis scalp (n=8). RNA came from the PAXgene miRNA kit for fixed scalp, the miRNeasy kit for PBMCs, and the RNeasy kit for mouse skin. Scalp tissue and sorted CD4+ and CD8+ peripheral blood T cells from patchy and totalis/universalis alopecia areata patients and from healthy controls were covered by human TCRbeta sequencing. TCRbeta CDR3 regions were amplified by immunoSEQ multiplex PCR using 35 Vbeta forward and 13 Jbeta reverse primers. Summary of the overall study and its limitations: TCR sequences shared between patients were less clear than in mice, possibly partly because of HLA diversity in the patient population. Unlike mouse skin, where gammadelta T cells dominate, normal human skin contains resident alphabeta T cells that get sequenced too, which complicates analysis of the scalp TCR repertoire. Compared with normal scalp, lesional scalp had higher clonality and more expanded CD8+ clones, particularly in alopecia totalis/universalis, a pattern that suggests antigenic drive.

A word on this clone: The antigen it binds to is not known. Base qualities are not at hand, and no much larger clone is one base apart.

The library was made by the immunoSEQ multiplex PCR assay. RNA was extracted from all samples and reverse transcribed into cDNA as template for TCR sequencing. SuperScript III was used for first-strand cDNA synthesis, primed with a 2:1 mix of oligo-dT and random hexamers. A synthetic immune receptor repertoire was used to measure amplification bias, and any remaining bias was corrected computationally. Per the source publication's procedure: Raw reads were preprocessed to remove errors, and CDR3 was defined according to IMGT conventions as the region from the conserved cysteine to phenylalanine. Clonality was calculated as 1 minus Shannon entropy normalized by log2 of the number of productive unique TCRs. CD4 or CD8 identity of scalp clones was inferred by cross-referencing scalp TCRbeta sequences with sorted blood CD4 and CD8 repertoires. The clones in this table, taken by TCRdb from immuneACCESS, are in-frame only. Not every clone is retained; where verified, under half of the shortfall comes from an unresolved V gene, and the cause of the rest is unknown. That table supplies the V and J calls and clone size; D and trimming were determined from the DNA. The sample records 110,000 to 150,000 clones, about three fifths of which are singletons. The ten largest clones add up to about 40% of the sample.

PBMCs were isolated by density centrifugation and stained for CD3, CD4 and CD8, after which CD4+ and CD8+ T cells were sorted on a FACSAria. Scalp biopsies and blood samples were provided by unaffected controls. The germline V gene supplies CDR1 SGHRS and CDR2 YFSETQ. The CDR3 holds 13 amino acids from the cysteine to the phenylalanine. Left in the record is the CDR3 DNA by itself, 39 bases read in frame from the first base. Trimming leaves V shorter by 0 bases and J shorter by 5 bases, with the junction holding 1 base beyond the gene matches. This clonotype was obtained from a human donor in good health. Sequencing was carried out using CD8+ T cells sorted from blood. The chain is made from TRBV5-1 and TRBJ2-5; TRBD2 lines up with 7 middle nucleotides. The DNA sequence reads TGCGCCAGCAGCTTGGTCGGGGGGGAGACCCAGTACTTC. The resulting protein is CASSLVGGETQYF.